Following are 10 T cell receptor beta chains from one sample sequenced in a study of technical replicates of blood from several donors. Using immunoSEQ multiplex PCR, the repertoire was profiled, and TCRdb retains in-frame clones only, with some absent. The sample has around 70,000 clones; approximately 96% are singletons. Sequencing input: T cells isolated from PBMCs. Receptors were obtained from a human donor in good health.

Worth noting for this clone: Other DNA sequences in this sample translate to the same CDR3. J is TRBJ1-2 and V is TRBV29-1, with TRBD1 as a possible D gene (6 bases). Trimming cost V 4 bases and J 5 bases, with 11 bases left between them. The germline V gene has CDR1 SQVTM and CDR2 ANQGSEA. The CDR3 consists of 12 residues. The CDR3 spells CSVGGQGYGYTF. In DNA form, the CDR3 reads TGCAGCGTTGGGGGGCAGGGGTATGGCTACACCTTC.

The V and J genes are TRBV5-1 and TRBJ2-1, with D possibly TRBD1 on 6 matching bases. The germline V gene encodes CDR1 SGHRS and CDR2 YFSETQ. V lost 1 base, J lost 6 bases, and 11 bases lay in between. The CDR3 runs 14 residues. CDR3: CASSLYRAGNEQFF. For the CDR3, the DNA is TGCGCCAGCAGCTTGTACAGGGCGGGCAATGAGCAGTTCTTC. Full variable domain (missing parts from reference TRBV5-1 and TRBJ2-1): KAGVTQTPRYLIKTRGQQVTLSCSPISGHRSVSWYQQTPGQGLQFLFEYFSETQRNKGNFPGRFSGRQFSNSRSEMNVSTLELGDSALYLCASSLYRAGNEQFFGPGTRLTVL.

This chain uses TRBV28 with TRBJ1-1; 8 bases are shared with TRBD1. V shed 5 bases and J 6 bases; nucleotides not matched to a gene: 8. This CDR3 contains 14 residues. From germline, CDR1 is MDHEN and CDR2 SYDVKM. The CDR3 reads CASSSSGGDAEAFF. The CDR3 DNA reads as TGTGCCAGCAGTAGTTCAGGGGGCGACGCTGAAGCTTTCTTT. The full variable domain, its missing parts supplied by reference TRBV28 and TRBJ1-1, is DVKVTQSSRYLVKRTGEKVFLECVQDMDHENMFWYRQDPGLGLRLIYFSYDVKMKEKGDIPEGYSVSREKKERFSLILESASTNQTSMYLCASSSSGGDAEAFFGQGTRLTVV.

This chain connects TRBV7-3 to TRBJ2-3, with D perhaps TRBD2 (7 bases). The CDR3 is made up of 15 amino acids. Germline CDR1 and CDR2: SGHTA and FQGTGA. Trimming took off 0 bases at V and 3 bases at J, with 10 bases between the two ends. As DNA, the CDR3 is TGTGCCAGCAGCTTAACGGGGGGGCGGACAGATACGCAGTATTTT. Translated: CASSLTGGRTDTQYF. The full variable domain, completed using reference TRBV7-3 and TRBJ2-3, is GAGVSQTPSNKVTEKGKYVELRCDPISGHTALYWYRQSLGQGPEFLIYFQGTGAADDSGLPNDRFFAVRPEGSVSTLKIQRTERGDSAVYLCASSLTGGRTDTQYFGPGTRLTVL.

This chain joins TRBV7-9 and TRBJ1-1; D is possibly TRBD1 (6 bases). V lost 1 base and J 7 bases, leaving 13 bases between the germline ends. The CDR3 runs to 14 residues. The germline V gene has CDR1 SEHNR and CDR2 FQNEAQ (reference sequence). CDR3 nucleotide sequence: TGTGCCAGCAGCTTAGTAGCAGGGGCACTTGAAGCTTTCTTT. Its translation is CASSLVAGALEAFF.

The chain employs TRBV29-1 and TRBJ1-2, with 8 bases aligning to TRBD1. Losses at the gene ends were 4 bases for V and 8 bases for J; bases not matched to a gene: 6. Germline CDR1 and CDR2: SQVTM and ANQGSEA. The CDR3 totals 12 residues. Here the CDR3 DNA reads TGCAGCGTTGGGGACAGGCTCGTCGGCTACACCTTC. Amino acid sequence: CSVGDRLVGYTF.

This rearrangement joins TRBV5-4 to TRBJ1-2, with 7 positions matching TRBD1. Germline CDR1 and CDR2: SGHNT and YYREEE (reference sequence). This CDR3 comprises 14 residues. Unmatched junction bases numbered 4, after V lost 4 bases and J lost 1 base. The CDR3 DNA sequence: TGTGCCAGCAGCCAAGACAGGGTTAACTATGGCTACACCTTC. This sequence encodes CASSQDRVNYGYTF.

This clone was found once. The chain uses TRBV4-1 and TRBJ2-2; possible D gene TRBD1, 6 bases. Germline values: CDR1 MGHRA, CDR2 YSYEKL. The CDR3 runs to 15 residues. V shed 6 bases and J shed 6 bases, with 17 bases lying between them. The CDR3 DNA reads as TGCGCCAGCAGAAACAGGGAAGAACGCGCCGGGGAGCTGTTTTTT. It codes for CASRNREERAGELFF.

This clone appeared a single time. J is TRBJ1-1 and V is TRBV7-9; D call uncertain. In germline, CDR1 is SEHNR, CDR2 FQNEAQ (reference sequence). The CDR3 loop spans 11 amino acids. V dropped 6 bases and J dropped 10 bases, with 12 bases sitting between them. The CDR3 spells CASRLTEVAFF. The CDR3 DNA follows: TGTGCCAGCAGACTAACCGAGGTAGCTTTCTTT.

This clone was picked up one time. CDR3 coding DNA: TGTGCCAGCAGTGAACGCGGGGGGGACGCAGATACGCAGTATTTT. This sequence encodes CASSERGGDADTQYF. This chain links TRBV2 with TRBJ2-3; 9 bases are shared with TRBD2. The V segment lost 2 bases and the J segment 4 bases; nucleotides outside the gene matches: 4. The CDR3 is 15 residues long. Germline values: CDR1 SNHLY, CDR2 FYNNEI.